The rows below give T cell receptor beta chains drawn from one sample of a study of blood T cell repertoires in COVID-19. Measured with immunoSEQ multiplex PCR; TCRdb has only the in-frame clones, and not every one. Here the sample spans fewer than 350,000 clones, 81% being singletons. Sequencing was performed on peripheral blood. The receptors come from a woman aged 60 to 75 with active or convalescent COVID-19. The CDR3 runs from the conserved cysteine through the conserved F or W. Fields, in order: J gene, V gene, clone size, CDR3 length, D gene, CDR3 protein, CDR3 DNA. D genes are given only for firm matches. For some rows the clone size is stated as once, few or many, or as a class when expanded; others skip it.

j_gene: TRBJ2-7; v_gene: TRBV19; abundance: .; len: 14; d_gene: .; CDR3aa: CASSIGGRQSEQYF; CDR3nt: TGTGCCAGTAGTATCGGGGGAAGACAGAGCGAGCAGTACTTC
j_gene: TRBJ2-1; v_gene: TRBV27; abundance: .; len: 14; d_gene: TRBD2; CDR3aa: CASVRGGTYNEQFF; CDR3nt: TGTGCCAGCGTTCGGGGGGGAACCTACAATGAGCAGTTCTTC
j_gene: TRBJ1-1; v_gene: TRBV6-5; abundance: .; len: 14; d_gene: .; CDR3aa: CASSWGTLNTEAFF; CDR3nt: TGTGCCAGCAGTTGGGGGACATTGAACACTGAAGCTTTCTTT
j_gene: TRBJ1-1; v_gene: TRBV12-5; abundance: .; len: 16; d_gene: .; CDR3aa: CASGLVGAGTDTEAFF; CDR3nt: TGTGCTAGTGGTTTGGTGGGGGCCGGTACGGACACTGAAGCTTTCTTT
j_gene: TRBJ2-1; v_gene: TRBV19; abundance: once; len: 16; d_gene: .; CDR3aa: CASSIGQGFSYNEQFF; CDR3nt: TGTGCCAGTAGTATCGGGCAGGGATTCTCCTACAATGAGCAGTTCTTC
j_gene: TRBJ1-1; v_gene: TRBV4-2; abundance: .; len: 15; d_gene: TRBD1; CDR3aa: CASSQAGTGNTEAFF; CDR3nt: TGTGCCAGCAGCCAAGCCGGGACAGGGAACACTGAAGCTTTCTTT
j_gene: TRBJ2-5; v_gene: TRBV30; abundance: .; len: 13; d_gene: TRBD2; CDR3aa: CAWTRGGDQTQYF; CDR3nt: TGTGCCTGGACACGGGGGGGTGATCAGACCCAGTACTTC
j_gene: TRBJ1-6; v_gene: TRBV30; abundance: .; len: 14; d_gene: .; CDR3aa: CAWSVEPIDSPLHF; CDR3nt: TGTGCCTGGAGTGTAGAACCGATAGATTCACCCCTCCACTTT
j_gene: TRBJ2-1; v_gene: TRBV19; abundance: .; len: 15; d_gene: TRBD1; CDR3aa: CASGYPGQDSNEQFF; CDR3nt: TGTGCCAGTGGTTACCCGGGACAGGATTCTAATGAGCAGTTCTTC
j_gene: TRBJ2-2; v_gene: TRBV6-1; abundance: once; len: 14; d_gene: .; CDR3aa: CASLWDTNTGELFF; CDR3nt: TGTGCCAGCCTGTGGGACACCAACACCGGGGAGCTGTTTTTT
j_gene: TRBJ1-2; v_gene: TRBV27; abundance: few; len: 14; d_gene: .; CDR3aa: CASSLSRQGYGYTF; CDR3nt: TGTGCCAGCAGTTTATCGAGGCAAGGCTATGGCTACACCTTC
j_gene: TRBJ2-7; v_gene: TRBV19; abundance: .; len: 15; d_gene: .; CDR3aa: CASSQGGRSSYEQYF; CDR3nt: TGTGCCAGTAGCCAAGGGGGTAGGAGCTCCTACGAGCAGTACTTC
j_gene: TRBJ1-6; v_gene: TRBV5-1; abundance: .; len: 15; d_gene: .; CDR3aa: CASSLTPDNNSPLHF; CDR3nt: TGCGCCAGCAGCTTGACCCCAGATAATAATTCACCCCTCCACTTT
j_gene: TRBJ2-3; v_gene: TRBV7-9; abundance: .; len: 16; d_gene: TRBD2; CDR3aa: CASSPPPGLGTDTQYF; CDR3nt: TGTGCCAGCAGCCCGCCCCCGGGACTAGGTACAGATACGCAGTATTTT
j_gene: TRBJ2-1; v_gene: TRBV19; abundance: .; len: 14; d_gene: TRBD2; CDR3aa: CASGGLAGINEQFF; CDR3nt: TGTGCCAGTGGGGGACTAGCGGGTATAAATGAGCAGTTCTTC
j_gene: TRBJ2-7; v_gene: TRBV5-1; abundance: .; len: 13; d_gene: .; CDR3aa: CASSSTGIWEQYF; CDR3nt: TGCGCCAGCAGCTCCACAGGGATTTGGGAGCAGTACTTC
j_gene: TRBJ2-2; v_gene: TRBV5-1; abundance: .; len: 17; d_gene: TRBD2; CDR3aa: CASSPRRGGGGTGELFF; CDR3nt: TGCGCCAGCAGCCCCCGACGTGGGGGGGGTGGCACCGGGGAGCTGTTTTTT
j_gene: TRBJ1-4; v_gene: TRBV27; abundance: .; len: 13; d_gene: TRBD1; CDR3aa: CASSPRQGPKLFF; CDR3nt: TGTGCCAGCAGTCCTAGACAGGGACCAAAACTGTTTTTT
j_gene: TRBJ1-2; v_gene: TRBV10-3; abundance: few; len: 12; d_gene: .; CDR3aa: CAISAGGDGYTF; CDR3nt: TGTGCCATCAGTGCGGGAGGAGATGGCTACACCTTC
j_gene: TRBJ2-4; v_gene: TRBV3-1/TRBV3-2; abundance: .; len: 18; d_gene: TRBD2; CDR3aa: CASSQARRGGRSQNIQYF; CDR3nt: TGTGCCAGCAGCCAAGCCCGGCGGGGGGGCCGGAGCCAAAACATTCAGTACTTC
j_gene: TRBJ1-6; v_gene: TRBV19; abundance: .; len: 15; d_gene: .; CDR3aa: CASSMGGERNSPLHF; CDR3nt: TGTGCCAGTAGTATGGGAGGTGAAAGGAATTCACCCCTCCACTTT
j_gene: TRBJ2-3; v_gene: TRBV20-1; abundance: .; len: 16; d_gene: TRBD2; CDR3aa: CSASPGGPMGTDTQYF; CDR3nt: TGCAGTGCTAGTCCGGGGGGGCCGATGGGCACAGATACGCAGTATTTT
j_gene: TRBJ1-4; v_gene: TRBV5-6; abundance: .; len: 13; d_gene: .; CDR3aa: CASSLTGFEKLFF; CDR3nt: TGTGCCAGCAGCTTGACAGGGTTTGAAAAACTGTTTTTT
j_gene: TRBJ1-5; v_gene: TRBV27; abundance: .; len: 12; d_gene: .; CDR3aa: CASSFAGKPQHF; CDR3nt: TGTGCCAGCAGTTTTGCGGGCAAGCCCCAGCATTTT
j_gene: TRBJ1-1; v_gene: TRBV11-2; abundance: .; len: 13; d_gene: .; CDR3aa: CASRGGGNAEAFF; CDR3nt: TGTGCCAGCAGGGGGGGAGGGAACGCTGAAGCTTTCTTT
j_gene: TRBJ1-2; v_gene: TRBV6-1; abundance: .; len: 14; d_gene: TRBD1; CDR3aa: CASSEEQGDYGYTF; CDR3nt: TGTGCCAGCAGTGAGGAACAGGGGGACTATGGCTACACCTTC
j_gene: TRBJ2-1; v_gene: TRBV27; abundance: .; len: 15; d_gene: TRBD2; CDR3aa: CASSDGLAGANEQFF; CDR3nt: TGTGCCAGCAGTGACGGACTAGCGGGGGCCAATGAGCAGTTCTTC
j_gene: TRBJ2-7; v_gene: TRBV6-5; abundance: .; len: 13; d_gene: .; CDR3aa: CASSYATGYEQYF; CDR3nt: TGTGCCAGCAGTTACGCGACAGGATACGAGCAGTACTTC
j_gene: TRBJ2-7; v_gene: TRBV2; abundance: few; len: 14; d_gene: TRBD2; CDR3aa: CASSSGTSSHEQYF; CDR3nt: TGTGCCAGCAGTAGCGGGACCTCGAGCCACGAGCAGTACTTC
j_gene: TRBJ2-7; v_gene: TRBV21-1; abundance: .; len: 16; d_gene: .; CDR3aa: CASSTTGLAGVYEQYF; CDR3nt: TGTGCCAGCAGCACCACAGGACTAGCGGGGGTCTACGAGCAGTACTTC
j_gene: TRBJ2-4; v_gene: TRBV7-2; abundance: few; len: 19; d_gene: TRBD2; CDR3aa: CASSLLGLAGGVAKNIQYF; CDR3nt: TGTGCCAGCAGCTTACTCGGCCTAGCGGGGGGGGTAGCCAAAAACATTCAGTACTTC
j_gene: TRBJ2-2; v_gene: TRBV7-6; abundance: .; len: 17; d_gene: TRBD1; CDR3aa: CASSNDRGHGNTGELFF; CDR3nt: TGTGCCAGCAGCAATGACAGGGGGCACGGGAACACCGGGGAGCTGTTTTTT
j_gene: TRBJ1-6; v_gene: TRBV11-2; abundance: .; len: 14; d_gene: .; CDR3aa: CASSLSGYNSPLHF; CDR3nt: TGTGCCAGCAGCTTATCCGGGTATAATTCACCCCTCCACTTT
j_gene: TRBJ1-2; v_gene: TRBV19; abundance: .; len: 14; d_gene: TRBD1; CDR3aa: CASSIAGTGDGYTF; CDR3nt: TGTGCCAGTAGTATTGCCGGGACAGGGGATGGCTACACCTTC
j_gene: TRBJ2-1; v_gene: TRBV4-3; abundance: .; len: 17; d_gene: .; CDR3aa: CASSQEVGQTPYNEQFF; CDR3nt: TGCGCCAGCAGCCAAGAGGTAGGACAGACCCCCTACAATGAGCAGTTCTTC
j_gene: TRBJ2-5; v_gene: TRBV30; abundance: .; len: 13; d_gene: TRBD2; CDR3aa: CAWRLAGTETQYF; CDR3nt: TGTGCCTGGAGACTAGCGGGGACTGAGACCCAGTACTTC
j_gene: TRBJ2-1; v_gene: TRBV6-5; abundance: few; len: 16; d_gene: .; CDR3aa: CASSYGALQGGNEQFF; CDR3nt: TGTGCCAGCAGTTACGGGGCGCTACAAGGGGGCAATGAGCAGTTCTTC
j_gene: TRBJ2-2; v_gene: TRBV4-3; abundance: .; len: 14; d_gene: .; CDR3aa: CASSQGTGTEELFF; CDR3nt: TGCGCCAGCAGCCAAGGCACCGGGACTGAGGAGCTGTTTTTT
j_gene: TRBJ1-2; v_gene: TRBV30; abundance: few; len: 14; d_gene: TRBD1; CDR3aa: CAWSVGTGTGGYTF; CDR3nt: TGTGCCTGGAGTGTAGGGACAGGGACAGGTGGCTACACCTTC
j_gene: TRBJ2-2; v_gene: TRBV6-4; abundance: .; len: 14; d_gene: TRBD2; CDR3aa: CASRPGGNTGELFF; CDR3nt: TGTGCCAGCAGACCGGGGGGAAACACCGGGGAGCTGTTTTTT
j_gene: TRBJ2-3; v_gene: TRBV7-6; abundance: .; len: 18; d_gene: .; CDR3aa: CASSSGAGGGTSTDTQYF; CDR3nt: TGTGCCAGCAGCTCGGGGGCGGGCGGGGGCACCAGCACAGATACGCAGTATTTT
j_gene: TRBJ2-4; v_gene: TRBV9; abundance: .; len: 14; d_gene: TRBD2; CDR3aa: CASSPGGGKNIQYF; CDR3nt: TGTGCCAGCAGCCCCGGGGGGGGGAAGAACATTCAGTACTTC
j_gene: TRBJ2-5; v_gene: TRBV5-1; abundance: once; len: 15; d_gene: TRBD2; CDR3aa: CASSRGGGSQETQYF; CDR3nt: TGCGCCAGCAGCCGGGGCGGGGGGTCCCAAGAGACCCAGTACTTC
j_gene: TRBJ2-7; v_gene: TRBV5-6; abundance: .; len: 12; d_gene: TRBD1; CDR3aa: CASGAGGREQYF; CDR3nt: TGTGCCAGCGGGGCAGGGGGCCGCGAGCAGTACTTC
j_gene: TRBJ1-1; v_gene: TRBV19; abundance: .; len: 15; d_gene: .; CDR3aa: CASTSSPGGNTEAFF; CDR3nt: TGTGCCAGTACCTCCAGCCCGGGAGGCAACACTGAAGCTTTCTTT
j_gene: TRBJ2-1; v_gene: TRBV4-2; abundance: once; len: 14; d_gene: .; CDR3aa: CASSQLTANNEQFF; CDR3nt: TGTGCCAGCAGCCAACTGACAGCCAACAATGAGCAGTTCTTC
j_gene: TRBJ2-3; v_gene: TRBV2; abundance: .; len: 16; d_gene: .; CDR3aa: CASRGDSLGGTDTQYF; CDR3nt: TGTGCCAGCAGGGGGGACTCTCTAGGCGGCACAGATACGCAGTATTTT
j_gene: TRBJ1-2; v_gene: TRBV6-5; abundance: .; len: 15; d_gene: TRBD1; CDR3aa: CASSSWTGPNYGYTF; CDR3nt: TGTGCCAGCAGTTCCTGGACAGGCCCAAACTATGGCTACACCTTC
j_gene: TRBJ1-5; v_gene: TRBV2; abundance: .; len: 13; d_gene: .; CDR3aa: CASSRYGDQPQHF; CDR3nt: TGTGCCAGCAGTCGATATGGAGATCAGCCCCAGCATTTT
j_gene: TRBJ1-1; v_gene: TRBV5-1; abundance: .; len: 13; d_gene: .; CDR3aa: CASSTGLNTEAFF; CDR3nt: TGCGCCAGCAGCACAGGACTGAACACTGAAGCTTTCTTT
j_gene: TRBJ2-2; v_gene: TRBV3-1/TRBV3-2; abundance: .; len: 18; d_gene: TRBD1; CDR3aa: CASSHHIRDRPNTGELFF; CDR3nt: TGTGCCAGCAGCCACCACATTCGGGACAGACCGAACACCGGGGAGCTGTTTTTT
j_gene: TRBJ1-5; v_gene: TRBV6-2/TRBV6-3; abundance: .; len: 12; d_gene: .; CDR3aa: CASSYPSGPQHF; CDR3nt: TGTGCCAGCAGTTACCCGTCAGGGCCCCAGCATTTT
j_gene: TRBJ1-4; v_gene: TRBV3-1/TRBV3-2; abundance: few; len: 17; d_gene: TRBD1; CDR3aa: CASSLWDRSSDEEKLFF; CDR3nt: TGTGCCAGCAGCCTTTGGGACAGGTCCTCTGATGAAGAAAAACTGTTTTTT
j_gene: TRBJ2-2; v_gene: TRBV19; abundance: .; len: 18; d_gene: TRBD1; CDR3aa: CASSIEPRDSRYTGELFF; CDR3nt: TGTGCCAGTAGTATCGAACCTCGGGACAGCCGTTACACCGGGGAGCTGTTTTTT